A selection of T cell receptor beta chains follows, all from one sample in a study of blood T cell repertoires in COVID-19. TCRdb keeps only in-frame clones here, not all; method: immunoSEQ multiplex PCR. The sample contains 150,000 to 200,000 clones, roughly 85% of which appear only once. The sample was peripheral blood. The receptors here all came from a woman in her sixties or seventies with acute or convalescent COVID-19. CDR3s include the opening cysteine and the closing phenylalanine or tryptophan. The size of a clone is reported for some rows only, either as once, few or many, or as a class for expanded clones.

abundance	v_gene	j_gene	CDR3aa
once	TRBV11-3	TRBJ2-4	CASSPGTGGAKNIQYF
.	TRBV5-1	TRBJ2-5	CASSWRDSQETQYF
.	TRBV19	TRBJ1-1	CASNNPGLNTEAFF
.	TRBV24-1	TRBJ2-1	CATSDYTVFGNEQFF
.	TRBV2	TRBJ1-5	CASREDGSNQPQHF
.	TRBV5-1	TRBJ2-5	CASSFSVEETQYF
.	TRBV6-5	TRBJ2-7	CASSYGAGTVYEQYF
.	TRBV9	TRBJ2-5	CASSAGTSGRVKTVTQYF
.	TRBV30	TRBJ1-2	CAWSRQGAGGYTF
.	TRBV4-1	TRBJ2-3	CASSRGTGAGDTQYF
.	TRBV6-5	TRBJ2-1	CASSHRTGVEFF
.	TRBV4-1	TRBJ2-1	CASSPGQGSYNEQFF
.	TRBV2	TRBJ1-2	CASSGYSNYGYTF
.	TRBV10-3	TRBJ2-7	CAISESRGGRGTYEQYF
.	TRBV2	TRBJ2-5	CASSELEGETQYF
.	TRBV7-2	TRBJ2-1	CASSLGLAGVDEQFF
.	TRBV6-1	TRBJ1-5	CASSEVSGVTVQPQHF
.	TRBV18	TRBJ1-4	CASSPTSGLANEKLFF
.	TRBV29-1	TRBJ2-7	CSVRTSGMSYEQYF
once	TRBV30	TRBJ1-5	CAWSQGASNQPQHF
once	TRBV10-3	TRBJ2-7	CAIRDLIGTSREQYF
.	TRBV28	TRBJ1-6	CASSLTIDSPLHF
.	TRBV21-1	TRBJ1-1	CAGGKNTEAFF
.	TRBV27	TRBJ2-4	CASSLRSSGRALGKNIQYF
.	TRBV27	TRBJ2-1	CASSLHILAAYNEQFF
once	TRBV27	TRBJ1-6	CASSQRRNSPLHF
once	TRBV4-1	TRBJ2-7	CASSQGPGTSGRTTYEQYF